A single T cell receptor (beta chain) is shown here with its context. The sample is drawn from a study of T cell repertoires in cytomegalovirus infection. The CDR3 extends over 14 amino acids. The J segment lost 5 bases and the V segment lost 6 bases, leaving 4 bases of the junction unmatched. TCRdb processed the reads anew with MiXCR; each CDR3 protein has one entry. Among roughly 310,000 distinct CDR3 sequences, about a sixth were seen once, and the ten largest hold around 13%. J is TRBJ1-5 and V is TRBV12-3 or TRBV12-4; 10 nucleotides match TRBD1. The sequence derives from a human donor in good health (CMV status not recorded). Some clones in this sample may be carry-over from other donors' samples. Sequencing used PBMCs. The CDR3 spells CASRRDRGDQPQHF. The CDR3 region has the DNA TGTGCCAGCAGGCGGGACAGGGGCGATCAGCCCCAGCATTTT.